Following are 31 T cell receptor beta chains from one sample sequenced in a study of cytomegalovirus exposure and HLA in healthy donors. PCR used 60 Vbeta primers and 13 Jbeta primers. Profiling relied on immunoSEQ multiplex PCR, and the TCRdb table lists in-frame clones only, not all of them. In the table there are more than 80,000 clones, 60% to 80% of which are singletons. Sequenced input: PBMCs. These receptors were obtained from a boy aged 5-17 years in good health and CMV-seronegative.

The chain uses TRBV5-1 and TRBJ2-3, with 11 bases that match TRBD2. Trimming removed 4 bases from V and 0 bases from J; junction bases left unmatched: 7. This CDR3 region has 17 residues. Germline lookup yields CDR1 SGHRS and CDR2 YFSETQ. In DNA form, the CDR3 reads TGCGCCAGCAGCAGCTACTGGACTAGCGGGAGCACAGATACGCAGTATTTT. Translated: CASSSYWTSGSTDTQYF.

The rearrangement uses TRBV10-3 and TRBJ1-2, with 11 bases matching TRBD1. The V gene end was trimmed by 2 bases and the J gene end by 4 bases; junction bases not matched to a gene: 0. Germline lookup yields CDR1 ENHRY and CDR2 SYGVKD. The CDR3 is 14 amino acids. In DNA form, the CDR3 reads TGTGCCATCAGTGAGGGACAGGGGGCCTATGGCTACACCTTC. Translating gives CAISEGQGAYGYTF.

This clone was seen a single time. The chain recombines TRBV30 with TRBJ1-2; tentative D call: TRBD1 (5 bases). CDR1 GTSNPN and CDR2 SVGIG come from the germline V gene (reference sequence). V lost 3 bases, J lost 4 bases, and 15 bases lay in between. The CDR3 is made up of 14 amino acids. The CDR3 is CAWSHRGLPYGYTF. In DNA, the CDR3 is TGTGCCTGGAGCCACCGGGGGTTGCCCTATGGCTACACCTTC.

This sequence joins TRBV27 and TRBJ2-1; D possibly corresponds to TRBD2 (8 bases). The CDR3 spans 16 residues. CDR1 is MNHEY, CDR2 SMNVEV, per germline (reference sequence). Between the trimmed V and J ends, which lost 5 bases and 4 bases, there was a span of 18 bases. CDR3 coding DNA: TGTGCCAGCAGTCCTCTTAGCGGGACAGTATACAATGAGCAGTTCTTC. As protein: CASSPLSGTVYNEQFF.

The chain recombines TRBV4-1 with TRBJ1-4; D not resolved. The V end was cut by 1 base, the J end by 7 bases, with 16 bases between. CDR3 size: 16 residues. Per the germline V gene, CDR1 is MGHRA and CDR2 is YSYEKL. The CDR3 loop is CASSQGEQRAGEKLFF. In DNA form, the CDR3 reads TGCGCCAGCAGCCAAGGGGAACAGCGGGCTGGTGAAAAACTGTTTTTT.

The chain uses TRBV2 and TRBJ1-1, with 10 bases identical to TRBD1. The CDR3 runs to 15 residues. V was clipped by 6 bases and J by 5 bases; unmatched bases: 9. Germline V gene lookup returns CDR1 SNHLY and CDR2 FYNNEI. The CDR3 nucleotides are TGTGCCAGCAGATACCGGGACAGGGGTGCGACTGAAGCTTTCTTT. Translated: CASRYRDRGATEAFF.

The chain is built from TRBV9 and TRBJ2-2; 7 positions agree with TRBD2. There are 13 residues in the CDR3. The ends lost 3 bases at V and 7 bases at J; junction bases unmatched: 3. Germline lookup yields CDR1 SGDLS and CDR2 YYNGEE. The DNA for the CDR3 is TGTGCCAGCAGCGGGGGGAGGGGCGGGGAGCTGTTTTTT. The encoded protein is CASSGGRGGELFF.

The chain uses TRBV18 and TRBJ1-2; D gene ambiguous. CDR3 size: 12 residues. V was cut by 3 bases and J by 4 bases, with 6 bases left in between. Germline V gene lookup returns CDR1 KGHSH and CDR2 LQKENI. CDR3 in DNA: TGTGCCAGCTCACCGGGGAGCTATGGCTACACCTTC. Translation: CASSPGSYGYTF.

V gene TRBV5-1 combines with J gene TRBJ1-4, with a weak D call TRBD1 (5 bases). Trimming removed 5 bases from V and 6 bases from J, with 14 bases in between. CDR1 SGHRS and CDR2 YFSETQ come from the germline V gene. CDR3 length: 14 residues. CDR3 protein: CASSVGPGDEKLFF. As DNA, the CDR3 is TGCGCCAGCAGTGTGGGACCGGGGGATGAAAAACTGTTTTTT.

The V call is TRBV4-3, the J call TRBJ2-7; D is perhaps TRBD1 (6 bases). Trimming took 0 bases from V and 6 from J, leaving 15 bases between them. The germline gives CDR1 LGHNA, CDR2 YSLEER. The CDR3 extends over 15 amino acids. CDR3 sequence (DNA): TGCGCCAGCAGCCAAGAATGGGGGCAGGGGATCGAGCAGTACTTC. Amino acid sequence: CASSQEWGQGIEQYF.

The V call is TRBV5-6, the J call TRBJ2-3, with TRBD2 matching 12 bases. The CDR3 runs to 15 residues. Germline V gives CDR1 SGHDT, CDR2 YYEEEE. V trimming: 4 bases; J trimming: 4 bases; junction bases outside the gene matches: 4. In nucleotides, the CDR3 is TGTGCCAGCAGCCTAGCGGGGGGGTTCCCAGATACGCAGTATTTT. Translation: CASSLAGGFPDTQYF.

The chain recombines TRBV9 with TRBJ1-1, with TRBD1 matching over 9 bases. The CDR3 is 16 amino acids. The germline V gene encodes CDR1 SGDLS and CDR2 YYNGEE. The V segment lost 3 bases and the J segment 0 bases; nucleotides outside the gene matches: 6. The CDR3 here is CASSAQGAQMNTEAFF. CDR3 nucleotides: TGTGCCAGCAGCGCACAGGGGGCGCAGATGAACACTGAAGCTTTCTTT.

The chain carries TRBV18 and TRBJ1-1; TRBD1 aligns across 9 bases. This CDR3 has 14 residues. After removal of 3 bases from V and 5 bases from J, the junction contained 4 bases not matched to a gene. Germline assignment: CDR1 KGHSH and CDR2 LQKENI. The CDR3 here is CASSPGTGRTEAFF. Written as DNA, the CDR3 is TGTGCCAGCTCACCCGGGACAGGGCGTACTGAAGCTTTCTTT.

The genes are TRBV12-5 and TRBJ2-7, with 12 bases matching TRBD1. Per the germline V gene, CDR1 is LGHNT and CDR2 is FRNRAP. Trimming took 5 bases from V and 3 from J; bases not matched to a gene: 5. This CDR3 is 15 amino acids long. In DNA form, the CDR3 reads TGTGCTAGTGGTACCGGGACAGGGGGCTTCTACGAGCAGTACTTC. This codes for CASGTGTGGFYEQYF.

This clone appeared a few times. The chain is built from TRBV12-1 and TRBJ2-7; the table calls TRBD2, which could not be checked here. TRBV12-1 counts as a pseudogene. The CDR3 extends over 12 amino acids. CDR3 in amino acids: CASKDLTYEQYF. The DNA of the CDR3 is TGTGCCAGCAAAGACTTAACCTACGAGCAGTACTTC.

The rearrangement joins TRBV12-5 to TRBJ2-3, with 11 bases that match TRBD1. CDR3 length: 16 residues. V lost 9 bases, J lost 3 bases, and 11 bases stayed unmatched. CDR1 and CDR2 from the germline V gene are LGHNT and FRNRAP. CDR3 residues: CASETPGTGGTDTQYF. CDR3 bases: TGTGCTAGCGAGACCCCCGGGACAGGGGGGACAGATACGCAGTATTTT.

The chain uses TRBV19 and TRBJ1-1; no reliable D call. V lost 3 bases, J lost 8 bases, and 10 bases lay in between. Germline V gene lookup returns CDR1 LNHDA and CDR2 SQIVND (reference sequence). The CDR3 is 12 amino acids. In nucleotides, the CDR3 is TGTGCCAGTAGTATTGGGTCGGGAGAAGCTTTCTTT. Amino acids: CASSIGSGEAFF.

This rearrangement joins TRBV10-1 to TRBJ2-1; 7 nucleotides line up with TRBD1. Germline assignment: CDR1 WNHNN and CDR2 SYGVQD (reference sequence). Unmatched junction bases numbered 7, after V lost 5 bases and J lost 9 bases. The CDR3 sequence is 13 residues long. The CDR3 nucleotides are TGCGCCAGCAGTCATCAGGGGGTAGGTGAGCAGTTCTTC. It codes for CASSHQGVGEQFF.

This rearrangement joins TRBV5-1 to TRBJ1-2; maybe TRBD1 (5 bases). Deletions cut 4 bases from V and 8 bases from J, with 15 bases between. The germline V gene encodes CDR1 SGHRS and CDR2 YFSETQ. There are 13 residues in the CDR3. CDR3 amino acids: CASSRDYPAGYTF. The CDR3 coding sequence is TGCGCCAGCAGCCGGGACTACCCCGCAGGCTACACCTTC.

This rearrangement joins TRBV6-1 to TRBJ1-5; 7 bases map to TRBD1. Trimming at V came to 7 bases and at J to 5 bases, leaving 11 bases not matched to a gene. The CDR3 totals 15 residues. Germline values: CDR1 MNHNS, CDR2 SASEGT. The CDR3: CASNTVPGGHQPQHF. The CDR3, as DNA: TGTGCCAGCAACACCGTCCCAGGGGGGCATCAGCCCCAGCATTTT.

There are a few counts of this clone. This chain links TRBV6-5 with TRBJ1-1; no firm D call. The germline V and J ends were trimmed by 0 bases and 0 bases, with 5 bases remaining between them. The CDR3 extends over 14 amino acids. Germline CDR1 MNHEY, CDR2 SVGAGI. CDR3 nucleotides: TGTGCCAGCAGTTACTCCATCATGAACACTGAAGCTTTCTTT. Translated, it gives CASSYSIMNTEAFF.

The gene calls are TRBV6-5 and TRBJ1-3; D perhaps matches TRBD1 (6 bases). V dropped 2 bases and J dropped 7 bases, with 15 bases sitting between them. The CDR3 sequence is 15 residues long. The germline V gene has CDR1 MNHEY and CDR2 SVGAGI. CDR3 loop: CASSYAGAGVNTIYF. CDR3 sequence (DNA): TGTGCCAGCAGTTACGCAGGGGCAGGGGTGAACACCATATATTTT.

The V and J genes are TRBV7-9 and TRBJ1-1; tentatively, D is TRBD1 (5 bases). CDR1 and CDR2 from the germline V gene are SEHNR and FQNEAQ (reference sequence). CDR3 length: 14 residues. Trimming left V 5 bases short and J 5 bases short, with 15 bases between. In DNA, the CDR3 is TGTGCCAGCAGCCAAACCCCCGGGGGAACTGAAGCTTTCTTT. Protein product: CASSQTPGGTEAFF. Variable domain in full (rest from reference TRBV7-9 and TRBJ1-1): DTGVSQNPRHKITKRGQNVTFRCDPISEHNRLYWYRQTLGQGPEFLTYFQNEAQLEKSRLLSDRFSAERPKGSFSTLEIQRTEQGDSAMYLCASSQTPGGTEAFFGQGTRLTVV.

The CDR3 here is CSVWDSAMSSYNEQFF. DNA for the CDR3: TGCAGCGTTTGGGACAGCGCAATGAGCTCCTACAATGAGCAGTTCTTC. The V and J genes are TRBV29-1 and TRBJ2-1, with 7 bases identical to TRBD1. The V gene end was trimmed by 5 bases and the J gene end by 0 bases; junction bases not matched to a gene: 10. This CDR3 is built from 16 residues. CDR1 SQVTM and CDR2 ANQGSEA come from the germline V gene.

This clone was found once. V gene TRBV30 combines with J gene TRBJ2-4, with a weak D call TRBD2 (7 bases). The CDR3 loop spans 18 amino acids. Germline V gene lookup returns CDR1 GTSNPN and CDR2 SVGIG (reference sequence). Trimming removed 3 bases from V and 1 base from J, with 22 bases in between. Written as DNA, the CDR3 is TGTGCCTGGAGCCAACTACAGGGAAGGGGAGGGGCCAAAAACATTCAGTACTTC. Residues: CAWSQLQGRGGAKNIQYF.

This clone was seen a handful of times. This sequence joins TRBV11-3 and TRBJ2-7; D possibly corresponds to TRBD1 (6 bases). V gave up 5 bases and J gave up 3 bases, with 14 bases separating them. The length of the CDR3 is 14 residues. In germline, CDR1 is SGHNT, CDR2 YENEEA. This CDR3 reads CASSVSGANYEQYF. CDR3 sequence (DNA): TGTGCCAGCAGCGTGTCAGGGGCGAACTACGAGCAGTACTTC.

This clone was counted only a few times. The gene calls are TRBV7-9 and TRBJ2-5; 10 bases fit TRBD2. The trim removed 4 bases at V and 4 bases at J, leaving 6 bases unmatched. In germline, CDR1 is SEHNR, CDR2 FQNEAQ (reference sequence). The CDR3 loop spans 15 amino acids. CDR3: CASSSPSGGGETQYF. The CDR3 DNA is TGTGCCAGCAGCTCCCCCAGCGGGGGGGGAGAGACCCAGTACTTC.

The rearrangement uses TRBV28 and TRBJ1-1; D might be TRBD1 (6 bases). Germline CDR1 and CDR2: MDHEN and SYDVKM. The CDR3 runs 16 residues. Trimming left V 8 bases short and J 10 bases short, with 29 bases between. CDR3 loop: CASGGQALSPRSLAFF. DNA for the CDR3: TGTGCCAGCGGGGGACAAGCTTTGTCCCCCCGGTCGTTAGCTTTCTTT. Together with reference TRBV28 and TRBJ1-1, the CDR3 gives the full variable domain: DVKVTQSSRYLVKRTGEKVFLECVQDMDHENMFWYRQDPGLGLRLIYFSYDVKMKEKGDIPEGYSVSREKKERFSLILESASTNQTSMYLCASGGQALSPRSLAFFGQGTRLTVV.

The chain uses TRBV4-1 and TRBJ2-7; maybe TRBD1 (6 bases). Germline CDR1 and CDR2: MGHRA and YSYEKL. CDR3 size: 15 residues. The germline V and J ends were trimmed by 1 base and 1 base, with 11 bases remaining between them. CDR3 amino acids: CASSQGGQGSYEQYF. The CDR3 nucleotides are TGCGCCAGCAGCCAAGGGGGCCAGGGGTCCTACGAGCAGTACTTC.

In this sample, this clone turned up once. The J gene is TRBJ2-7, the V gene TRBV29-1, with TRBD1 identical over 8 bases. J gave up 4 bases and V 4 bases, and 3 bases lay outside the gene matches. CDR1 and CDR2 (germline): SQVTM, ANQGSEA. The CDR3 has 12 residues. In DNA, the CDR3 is TGCAGCGTTGTCCAGGGGGCGTACGAGCAGTACTTC. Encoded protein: CSVVQGAYEQYF.

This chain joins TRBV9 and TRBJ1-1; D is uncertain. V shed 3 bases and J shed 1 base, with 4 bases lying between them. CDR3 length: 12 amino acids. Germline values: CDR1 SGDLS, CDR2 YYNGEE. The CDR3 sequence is CASSAQNTEAFF. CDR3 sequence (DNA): TGTGCCAGCAGCGCACAGAACACTGAAGCTTTCTTT.